The 20 T cell receptor beta chains below all came from one sample that was sequenced in a study of CD8 T cells in Susac syndrome. Random hexamers served to reverse transcribe roughly 0.45 to 1 ug RNA. TCRdb ran MiXCR on the immunoSEQ multiplex PCR reads and lists one entry per CDR3 protein. This table has some 150,000 distinct CDR3 sequences, about 95% appearing once. The material sequenced was CD8+ T cells from PBMCs. These receptors were taken from a human donor with multiple sclerosis.

J is TRBJ2-7 and V is TRBV12-5; a weak D match, TRBD2 (6 bases). This CDR3 spans 14 amino acids. Per germline, CDR1 LGHNT and CDR2 FRNRAP. Between the trimmed V and J ends, which lost 4 bases and 2 bases, there was a span of 12 bases. The CDR3 loop is CASGSGDGPYEQYV. The CDR3, as DNA: TGTGCTAGTGGTTCGGGGGACGGACCCTACGAGCAGTACGTC.

The chain links TRBV3-1 to TRBJ2-2, with 9 bases identical to TRBD1. Trimming took 7 bases from V and 0 from J; bases not matched to a gene: 15. The length of the CDR3 is 19 residues. CDR1 and CDR2 from the germline V gene are LGHDT and YNNKEL (reference sequence). DNA of the CDR3: TGTGCCAGCACCGCCCTCCGGGACAGGGCCTCCACGAACACCGGGGAGCTGTTTTTT. It is translated as CASTALRDRASTNTGELFF.

This chain joins TRBV6-5 and TRBJ2-5, with D unresolved. V gave up 1 base and J gave up 3 bases, with 9 bases separating them. Germline-derived CDR1 and CDR2 are MNHEY and SVGAGI. The length of the CDR3 is 14 residues. CDR3 in DNA: TGTGCCAGCAGTTACTATCAAATCGAAGAGACCCAGTACTTC. Protein: CASSYYQIEETQYF.

The chain has TRBV5-1 and TRBJ2-5, with 11 bases lining up with TRBD2. In germline, CDR1 is SGHRS, CDR2 YFSETQ. Unmatched junction bases numbered 2, after V lost 0 bases and J lost 1 base. The CDR3 runs to 16 residues. CDR3 sequence reads: CASSLGTSGLQETQYF. CDR3 DNA: TGCGCCAGCAGCTTGGGGACTAGCGGGCTCCAAGAGACCCAGTACTTC.

This clonotype was seen a single time. This chain connects TRBV12-3 or TRBV12-4 to TRBJ1-5; D unresolved. This CDR3 contains 13 residues. V lost 3 bases and J 6 bases, leaving 9 bases between the germline ends. CDR3 in amino acids: CASSFRQTQPQHF. The DNA for the CDR3 is TGTGCCAGCAGTTTCCGCCAAACTCAGCCCCAGCATTTT.

This clonotype was seen just once. This chain uses TRBV29-1 with TRBJ1-1, with TRBD1 identical over 7 bases. The CDR3 contains 15 residues. V was clipped by 4 bases and J by 5 bases; unmatched bases: 13. Germline-derived CDR1 and CDR2 are SQVTM and ANQGSEA. The CDR3 region is CSVGGQVLLRTEAFF. The CDR3 region has the DNA TGCAGCGTTGGTGGACAGGTCCTATTGAGGACTGAAGCTTTCTTT.

The chain links TRBV29-1 to TRBJ1-1; D not resolved. The V end was cut by 2 bases, the J end by 5 bases, with 6 bases between. This CDR3 spans 11 amino acids. Looked up from germline, CDR1 is SQVTM and CDR2 is ANQGSEA. The CDR3 reads CSVEFGTEAFF. DNA of the CDR3: TGCAGCGTTGAATTTGGAACTGAAGCTTTCTTT. The whole variable domain, filled in from reference TRBV29-1 and TRBJ1-1, reads SAVISQKPSRDICQRGTSLTIQCQVDSQVTMMFWYRQQPGQSLTLIATANQGSEATYESGFVIDKFPISRPNLTFSTLTVSNMSPEDSSIYLCSVEFGTEAFFGQGTRLTVV.

This clonotype was seen only once. The V gene is TRBV11-2, the J gene TRBJ2-3; D tentatively reads TRBD1 or TRBD2 (5 bases each). This CDR3 spans 15 amino acids. Trimming shortened V by 3 bases and J by 4 bases, and 14 bases separated the two germline ends. Germline lookup yields CDR1 SGHAT and CDR2 FQNNGV. The CDR3 bases are TGTGCCAGCAGCTTTAACGGGCGAGGGGCAGATACGCAGTATTTT. It codes for CASSFNGRGADTQYF.

This chain links TRBV20-1 with TRBJ1-1; TRBD1 matches at 7 bases. The CDR3 totals 12 residues. Germline V gene lookup returns CDR1 DFQATT and CDR2 SNEGSKA (reference sequence). Trimming at V came to 7 bases and at J to 3 bases, leaving 5 bases not matched to a gene. The CDR3 loop reads CSGQGTDTEAFF. In DNA, the CDR3 is TGCAGTGGACAGGGAACAGACACTGAAGCTTTCTTT.

The CDR3 reads CATSRATGGQETQYF. The CDR3 DNA reads as TGTGCCACCAGCAGAGCTACGGGGGGGCAAGAGACCCAGTACTTC. The chain links TRBV15 to TRBJ2-5, with 8 bases identical to TRBD2. Per the germline V gene, CDR1 is LNHNV and CDR2 is YYDKDF (reference sequence). The CDR3 covers 15 residues. J lost 2 bases, V lost 1 base, and 3 bases had no gene match. Full variable domain (rest looked up from reference TRBV15 and TRBJ2-5): DAMVIQNPRYQVTQFGKPVTLSCSQTLNHNVMYWYQQKSSQAPKLLFHYYDKDFNNEADTPDNFQSRRPNTSFCFLDIRSPGLGDTAMYLCATSRATGGQETQYFGPGTRLLVL.

This chain connects TRBV2 to TRBJ2-3, with D possibly matching TRBD2 (5 bases). This CDR3 comprises 15 residues. V lost 1 base and J 4 bases, leaving 12 bases between the germline ends. Germline-derived CDR1 and CDR2 are SNHLY and FYNNEI. In DNA form, the CDR3 reads TGTGCCAGCAGTGAAGGTTCGGGGAACGCAGATACGCAGTATTTT. As protein: CASSEGSGNADTQYF.

The chain recombines TRBV5-6 with TRBJ2-5; the match to TRBD1 covers 9 bases. Losses at the gene ends were 3 bases for V and 6 bases for J; bases not matched to a gene: 3. Per germline, CDR1 SGHDT and CDR2 YYEEEE. The CDR3 contains 13 residues. The CDR3 sequence is CASSWGTGQTQYF. The CDR3 nucleotides read TGTGCCAGCAGCTGGGGGACAGGGCAGACCCAGTACTTC.

The genes are TRBV13 and TRBJ1-1; D is uncertain. Germline V gene data show CDR1 as PRHDT and CDR2 as FYEKMQ (reference sequence). There are 13 residues in the CDR3. Trimming shortened V by 4 bases and J by 4 bases, and 10 bases separated the two germline ends. This chain's CDR3 is CASSSTERTEAFF. CDR3 nucleotide sequence: TGTGCCAGCAGCTCAACGGAGCGCACTGAAGCTTTCTTT.

This chain joins TRBV6-6 and TRBJ1-2; no definite D call. The germline V gene encodes CDR1 MNHNY and CDR2 SVGAGI (reference sequence). The CDR3 totals 13 residues. V gave up 2 bases and J gave up 0 bases, with 4 bases separating them. CDR3 DNA sequence: TGTGCCAGCAGTTACGGCGCTAACTATGGCTACACCTTC. Translation: CASSYGANYGYTF.

This rearrangement joins TRBV14 to TRBJ1-2; unclear D gene. Trimming took off 3 bases at V and 7 bases at J, with 18 bases between the two ends. Germline V gene lookup returns CDR1 SGHDN and CDR2 FVKESK. The CDR3 has 15 residues. The CDR3 coding sequence is TGTGCCAGCAGCCAGGCCGGGATCAGTAGAGGTGGCTACACCTTC. It codes for CASSQAGISRGGYTF.

The genes are TRBV6-5 and TRBJ2-3; 9 bases agree with TRBD2. The CDR3 totals 16 residues. J gave up 5 bases and V 2 bases, and 8 bases lay outside the gene matches. The V gene's germline CDR1 is MNHEY and CDR2 SVGAGI. CDR3 bases: TGTGCCAGCAGTTACGTTAGCGGGGGAGAAGGAGATACGCAGTATTTT. Amino acids: CASSYVSGGEGDTQYF.

This sequence joins TRBV12-3 or TRBV12-4 and TRBJ2-7; a weak D match, TRBD1 (6 bases). Deletions cut 3 bases from V and 5 bases from J, with 14 bases between. The CDR3 covers 14 residues. The CDR3 DNA reads TGTGCCAGCAGTTTGGGACACGAATTGAACGAGCAGTACGTC. Protein: CASSLGHELNEQYV.

In DNA, the CDR3 is TGTGCCAGCAGCCAACTCCGGACTAGCGGGGATGCGGAGACCCAGTACTTC. This translates into CASSQLRTSGDAETQYF. J is TRBJ2-5 and V is TRBV3-1; 12 bases line up with TRBD2. Germline assignment: CDR1 LGHDT and CDR2 YNNKEL (reference sequence). J gave up 5 bases and V 2 bases, and 9 bases lay outside the gene matches. CDR3 size: 17 residues.

J is TRBJ1-1 and V is TRBV20-1; D not resolved. The CDR3 is 12 amino acids. Germline lookup yields CDR1 DFQATT and CDR2 SNEGSKA (reference sequence). The V gene lost 7 bases and the J gene lost 0 bases, with 9 bases spanning the gap. The CDR3 bases are TGCAGTGTCGCGCCCCTGAACACTGAAGCTTTCTTT. Its translation is CSVAPLNTEAFF.

The chain recombines TRBV29-1 with TRBJ2-6; possible D gene TRBD1, 5 bases. From germline, CDR1 is SQVTM and CDR2 ANQGSEA. Between the trimmed V and J ends, which lost 7 bases and 1 base, there was a span of 11 bases. The CDR3 is 14 amino acids. The CDR3 loop is CSARAGSGANVLTF. The CDR3 DNA sequence: TGCAGCGCCCGAGCAGGGTCTGGGGCCAACGTCCTGACTTTC.